This T cell receptor (beta chain) originates from a study of molecular identifiers for immune sequencing clone quantification. The CDR3 length is 17 residues. Trimming at V came to 5 bases and at J to 2 bases, leaving 12 bases not matched to a gene. The CD8+CD4-CCR7+CD45RA+ phenotype defined the sorted naive CD8 T cells. In its sample, this clonotype was seen many times. TCRdb independently ran MiXCR on the PCR reads; one entry per CDR3 protein. The sample holds about half a million distinct CDR3 sequences, roughly 24% seen once. Sequences were obtained from naive CD8+ T cells from blood, with Jurkat cell RNA spiked in. The subset: FACS-sorted CD8+CD4-CCR7+CD45RA+ naive T cells. This TCR was sampled from a human donor in good health. Some libraries in this study had Jurkat cell RNA spiked in. This chain links TRBV12-3 or TRBV12-4 with TRBJ1-5; 7 nucleotides line up with TRBD1. CDR3 in DNA: TGTGCCAGCAGTCGGTCCACAGGGGTTTACGGCAATCAGCCCCAGCATTTT. Its translation is CASSRSTGVYGNQPQHF.